The source of this TCR beta chain is a study of CD4 and CD8 cells across lung adenocarcinoma regions. Trimming left V 9 bases short and J 5 bases short, with 13 bases between. CDR1 WNHNN and CDR2 SYGVQD come from the germline V gene (reference sequence). This CDR3 has 12 amino acids. TCRdb processed the PCR reads anew with MiXCR; each CDR3 protein has one entry. The table includes approximately 3,600 distinct CDR3 sequences, about 57% detected once. The sample comprised CD4+ T cells from the center of a lung tumor. The receptor was derived from a female donor with lung adenocarcinoma. The CD4 and CD8 labels of this study may be unreliable. The genes are TRBV10-1 and TRBJ1-1; TRBD1 is a possible D gene (5 bases). CDR3 residues: CASMGGGTEAFF. CDR3 nucleotide sequence: TGCGCCAGTATGGGGGGGGGGACTGAAGCTTTCTTT.